The sequence of this T cell receptor (beta chain) was determined in a study of T cell responses to AZD1222 COVID-19 vaccine. Profiling relied on immunoSEQ multiplex PCR, and the TCRdb table lists in-frame clones only, not all of them. The sample includes 95,000 to 110,000 clones, about 90% seen only once; the top ten take roughly 6%. Germline assignment: CDR1 SGHDN and CDR2 FVKESK. This CDR3 contains 15 residues. The ends were cut back, 0 bases at V and 7 bases at J, with 12 bases in the middle. The sequencing here drew on peripheral blood, taken 28 days after the second AZD1222 dose. The sequence was obtained from an adult who received the AZD1222 COVID-19 vaccine. This chain links TRBV14 with TRBJ1-4, with TRBD1 as a possible D gene (5 bases). This chain's CDR3 is CASSQDRGRGEKLFF. The CDR3 DNA is TGTGCCAGCAGCCAAGATCGAGGTAGGGGTGAAAAACTGTTTTTT.